The sequence of this TCR beta chain was determined in a study of T-cell reconstitution after alpha-beta-depleted transplantation in children. Per the germline V gene, CDR1 is MNHEY and CDR2 is SMNVEV (reference sequence). CDR3 length: 17 residues. The J segment lost 5 bases and the V segment lost 2 bases, leaving 10 bases of the junction unmatched. This clonotype was seen many times. The authors prepared the TCRbeta library with unique molecular identifiers. MiXCR, applied by TCRdb to the PCR reads, yields one record per CDR3 protein. This sample has around 400,000 distinct CDR3 sequences, with about a fifth found just once.

This TCR derives from a human donor who donated a stem cell graft to a child with acute myeloid leukemia. This chain uses TRBV27 with TRBJ2-1; 9 nucleotides agree with TRBD2. The material was PBMCs from the stem cell graft donor, obtained from the stem cell graft. The CDR3 bases are TGTGCCAGCAGTTTAATTGGGGTAGCGGGAGTAGACAATGAGCAGTTCTTC. It specifies CASSLIGVAGVDNEQFF.